Below, 7 T cell receptor beta chains from the same sample are listed, as sequenced in a study of blood T cell repertoires in COVID-19 (dated by TCRdb to 2018 to 2020). The library was obtained by the immunoSEQ multiplex PCR assay. TCRdb holds this immuneACCESS table with in-frame rearrangements only. Some clones are missing; in checked studies, unresolved V genes explain under half, and the rest has no known cause. This sample is represented by about 5,900 clones; roughly 90% of them were singletons. The ten most abundant clones make up more than 15% of the sample. Sequencing input: peripheral blood. These receptor sequences come from a human donor in a cohort sampled during active COVID-19.

V gene TRBV5-1 combines with J gene TRBJ2-5, with 12 bases fitting TRBD2. CDR3 length: 15 residues. V dropped 3 bases and J dropped 4; count of bases not matched to a gene: 4. Germline values: CDR1 SGHRS, CDR2 YFSETQ. The CDR3 DNA follows: TGCGCCAGCAGCTGGACTAGCGGGGAGGGAGAGACCCAGTACTTC. This sequence encodes CASSWTSGEGETQYF.

The chain has TRBV7-3 and TRBJ2-2, with unresolved D. The V end was cut by 7 bases, the J end by 11 bases, with 26 bases between. Germline CDR1 reads SGHTA; CDR2 reads FQGTGA. The CDR3 has 16 residues. CDR3 region: CASNIVELFGGSELFF. Written as DNA, the CDR3 is TGTGCCAGCAATATCGTGGAGCTTTTTGGTGGTTCCGAGCTGTTTTTT.

The J gene is TRBJ1-5, the V gene TRBV2; the match to TRBD1 covers 7 bases. The CDR3 runs to 15 residues. Per the germline V gene, CDR1 is SNHLY and CDR2 is FYNNEI. Trimming removed 6 bases from V and 2 bases from J; junction bases left unmatched: 7. In DNA, the CDR3 is TGTGCCAGCAGCGAACAAACAGGGGGCAATCAGCCCCAGCATTTT. Protein sequence: CASSEQTGGNQPQHF.

This clone was seen a few times. The chain couples TRBV9 to TRBJ1-5, with D perhaps matching TRBD1 (6 bases). Germline assignment: CDR1 SGDLS and CDR2 YYNGEE. CDR3 length equals 14 residues. Trimming shortened V by 3 bases and J by 4 bases, and 11 bases separated the two germline ends. This CDR3 reads CASSGGGRNQPQHF. The CDR3, as DNA: TGTGCCAGCAGCGGCGGGGGGCGAAATCAGCCCCAGCATTTT.

The V and J genes are TRBV6-6 and TRBJ2-2; D gene uncertain. This CDR3 is 12 amino acids long. Germline values: CDR1 MNHNY, CDR2 SVGAGI (reference sequence). V was cut by 4 bases and J by 3 bases, with 3 bases left in between. In DNA form, the CDR3 reads TGTGCCAGCAGTTCCTACACCGGGGAGCTGTTTTTT. Translating gives CASSSYTGELFF.

This chain uses TRBV19 with TRBJ1-4; D ambiguous. Trimming cost V 6 bases and J 10 bases, with 12 bases left between them. This CDR3 region has 12 residues. CDR1 and CDR2 from the germline V gene are LNHDA and SQIVND (reference sequence). For the CDR3, the DNA is TGTGCCAGTAGCCCGACATCGGTAAAACTGTTTTTT. Protein product: CASSPTSVKLFF.

V usage is TRBV4-2 and J usage is TRBJ2-3; 9 positions match TRBD2. The CDR3 contains 16 residues. The J segment lost 0 bases and the V segment lost 0 bases, leaving 1 base of the junction unmatched. CDR1 is LGHNA and CDR2 is YNFKEQ in the germline V gene. The chain's CDR3 is CASSQDSGGSTDTQYF. CDR3 in DNA: TGTGCCAGCAGCCAAGATAGCGGGGGTAGCACAGATACGCAGTATTTT.